Described below is a single T cell receptor beta chain sequence and its context. Its antigen is undetermined. This entry comes from a study of vaccination effects on CD4 cells after COVID-19. TCRdb's copy holds only in-frame clones and misses some; the assay was immunoSEQ multiplex PCR. This repertoire shows about 68,000 clones, 75% to 85% found once; its top ten account for more than 10%. Germline V gene lookup returns CDR1 SQVTM and CDR2 ANQGSEA. Deletions cut 6 bases from V and 0 bases from J, with 14 bases between. The CDR3 has 14 amino acids. The ViraFEST assay expanded antigen-specific CD4+ T cells with viral peptide pools before sequencing. The authors isolated CD4+ T cells after 10 days of culture. Prior SARS-CoV-2 infection was absent in the vaccine recipients, as shown by negative nucleocapsid antibodies.

This TCR was sampled from a human donor who received a COVID-19 vaccine. The starting material was CD4+ T cells from PBMCs cultured with SARS-CoV-2 spike peptides, obtained before COVID-19 vaccination. The chain combines TRBV29-1 with TRBJ2-5, with D perhaps TRBD2 (7 bases). CDR3 sequence reads: CSVNLGGHQETQYF. The CDR3 DNA reads TGCAGCGTAAACCTCGGGGGGCACCAAGAGACCCAGTACTTC.